What follows is one TCR beta chain and its context. V was pared by 8 bases and J by 4 bases, with 11 bases between. Germline CDR1 reads SNHLY; CDR2 reads FYNNEI. The CDR3 runs 12 residues. These data come from a study of blood T cell repertoires in COVID-19. The method was immunoSEQ multiplex PCR; TCRdb's version includes in-frame clones alone and lacks a portion of them. The sample has approximately 150,000 clones; around 84% are singletons. The source material was peripheral blood. The genes are TRBV2 and TRBJ1-2; D is unclear. This receptor was obtained from a man aged 35 to 55 with acute or convalescent COVID-19. The CDR3 loop reads CASGAWSYGYTF. The CDR3 DNA is TGTGCCAGCGGAGCTTGGAGCTATGGCTACACCTTC.